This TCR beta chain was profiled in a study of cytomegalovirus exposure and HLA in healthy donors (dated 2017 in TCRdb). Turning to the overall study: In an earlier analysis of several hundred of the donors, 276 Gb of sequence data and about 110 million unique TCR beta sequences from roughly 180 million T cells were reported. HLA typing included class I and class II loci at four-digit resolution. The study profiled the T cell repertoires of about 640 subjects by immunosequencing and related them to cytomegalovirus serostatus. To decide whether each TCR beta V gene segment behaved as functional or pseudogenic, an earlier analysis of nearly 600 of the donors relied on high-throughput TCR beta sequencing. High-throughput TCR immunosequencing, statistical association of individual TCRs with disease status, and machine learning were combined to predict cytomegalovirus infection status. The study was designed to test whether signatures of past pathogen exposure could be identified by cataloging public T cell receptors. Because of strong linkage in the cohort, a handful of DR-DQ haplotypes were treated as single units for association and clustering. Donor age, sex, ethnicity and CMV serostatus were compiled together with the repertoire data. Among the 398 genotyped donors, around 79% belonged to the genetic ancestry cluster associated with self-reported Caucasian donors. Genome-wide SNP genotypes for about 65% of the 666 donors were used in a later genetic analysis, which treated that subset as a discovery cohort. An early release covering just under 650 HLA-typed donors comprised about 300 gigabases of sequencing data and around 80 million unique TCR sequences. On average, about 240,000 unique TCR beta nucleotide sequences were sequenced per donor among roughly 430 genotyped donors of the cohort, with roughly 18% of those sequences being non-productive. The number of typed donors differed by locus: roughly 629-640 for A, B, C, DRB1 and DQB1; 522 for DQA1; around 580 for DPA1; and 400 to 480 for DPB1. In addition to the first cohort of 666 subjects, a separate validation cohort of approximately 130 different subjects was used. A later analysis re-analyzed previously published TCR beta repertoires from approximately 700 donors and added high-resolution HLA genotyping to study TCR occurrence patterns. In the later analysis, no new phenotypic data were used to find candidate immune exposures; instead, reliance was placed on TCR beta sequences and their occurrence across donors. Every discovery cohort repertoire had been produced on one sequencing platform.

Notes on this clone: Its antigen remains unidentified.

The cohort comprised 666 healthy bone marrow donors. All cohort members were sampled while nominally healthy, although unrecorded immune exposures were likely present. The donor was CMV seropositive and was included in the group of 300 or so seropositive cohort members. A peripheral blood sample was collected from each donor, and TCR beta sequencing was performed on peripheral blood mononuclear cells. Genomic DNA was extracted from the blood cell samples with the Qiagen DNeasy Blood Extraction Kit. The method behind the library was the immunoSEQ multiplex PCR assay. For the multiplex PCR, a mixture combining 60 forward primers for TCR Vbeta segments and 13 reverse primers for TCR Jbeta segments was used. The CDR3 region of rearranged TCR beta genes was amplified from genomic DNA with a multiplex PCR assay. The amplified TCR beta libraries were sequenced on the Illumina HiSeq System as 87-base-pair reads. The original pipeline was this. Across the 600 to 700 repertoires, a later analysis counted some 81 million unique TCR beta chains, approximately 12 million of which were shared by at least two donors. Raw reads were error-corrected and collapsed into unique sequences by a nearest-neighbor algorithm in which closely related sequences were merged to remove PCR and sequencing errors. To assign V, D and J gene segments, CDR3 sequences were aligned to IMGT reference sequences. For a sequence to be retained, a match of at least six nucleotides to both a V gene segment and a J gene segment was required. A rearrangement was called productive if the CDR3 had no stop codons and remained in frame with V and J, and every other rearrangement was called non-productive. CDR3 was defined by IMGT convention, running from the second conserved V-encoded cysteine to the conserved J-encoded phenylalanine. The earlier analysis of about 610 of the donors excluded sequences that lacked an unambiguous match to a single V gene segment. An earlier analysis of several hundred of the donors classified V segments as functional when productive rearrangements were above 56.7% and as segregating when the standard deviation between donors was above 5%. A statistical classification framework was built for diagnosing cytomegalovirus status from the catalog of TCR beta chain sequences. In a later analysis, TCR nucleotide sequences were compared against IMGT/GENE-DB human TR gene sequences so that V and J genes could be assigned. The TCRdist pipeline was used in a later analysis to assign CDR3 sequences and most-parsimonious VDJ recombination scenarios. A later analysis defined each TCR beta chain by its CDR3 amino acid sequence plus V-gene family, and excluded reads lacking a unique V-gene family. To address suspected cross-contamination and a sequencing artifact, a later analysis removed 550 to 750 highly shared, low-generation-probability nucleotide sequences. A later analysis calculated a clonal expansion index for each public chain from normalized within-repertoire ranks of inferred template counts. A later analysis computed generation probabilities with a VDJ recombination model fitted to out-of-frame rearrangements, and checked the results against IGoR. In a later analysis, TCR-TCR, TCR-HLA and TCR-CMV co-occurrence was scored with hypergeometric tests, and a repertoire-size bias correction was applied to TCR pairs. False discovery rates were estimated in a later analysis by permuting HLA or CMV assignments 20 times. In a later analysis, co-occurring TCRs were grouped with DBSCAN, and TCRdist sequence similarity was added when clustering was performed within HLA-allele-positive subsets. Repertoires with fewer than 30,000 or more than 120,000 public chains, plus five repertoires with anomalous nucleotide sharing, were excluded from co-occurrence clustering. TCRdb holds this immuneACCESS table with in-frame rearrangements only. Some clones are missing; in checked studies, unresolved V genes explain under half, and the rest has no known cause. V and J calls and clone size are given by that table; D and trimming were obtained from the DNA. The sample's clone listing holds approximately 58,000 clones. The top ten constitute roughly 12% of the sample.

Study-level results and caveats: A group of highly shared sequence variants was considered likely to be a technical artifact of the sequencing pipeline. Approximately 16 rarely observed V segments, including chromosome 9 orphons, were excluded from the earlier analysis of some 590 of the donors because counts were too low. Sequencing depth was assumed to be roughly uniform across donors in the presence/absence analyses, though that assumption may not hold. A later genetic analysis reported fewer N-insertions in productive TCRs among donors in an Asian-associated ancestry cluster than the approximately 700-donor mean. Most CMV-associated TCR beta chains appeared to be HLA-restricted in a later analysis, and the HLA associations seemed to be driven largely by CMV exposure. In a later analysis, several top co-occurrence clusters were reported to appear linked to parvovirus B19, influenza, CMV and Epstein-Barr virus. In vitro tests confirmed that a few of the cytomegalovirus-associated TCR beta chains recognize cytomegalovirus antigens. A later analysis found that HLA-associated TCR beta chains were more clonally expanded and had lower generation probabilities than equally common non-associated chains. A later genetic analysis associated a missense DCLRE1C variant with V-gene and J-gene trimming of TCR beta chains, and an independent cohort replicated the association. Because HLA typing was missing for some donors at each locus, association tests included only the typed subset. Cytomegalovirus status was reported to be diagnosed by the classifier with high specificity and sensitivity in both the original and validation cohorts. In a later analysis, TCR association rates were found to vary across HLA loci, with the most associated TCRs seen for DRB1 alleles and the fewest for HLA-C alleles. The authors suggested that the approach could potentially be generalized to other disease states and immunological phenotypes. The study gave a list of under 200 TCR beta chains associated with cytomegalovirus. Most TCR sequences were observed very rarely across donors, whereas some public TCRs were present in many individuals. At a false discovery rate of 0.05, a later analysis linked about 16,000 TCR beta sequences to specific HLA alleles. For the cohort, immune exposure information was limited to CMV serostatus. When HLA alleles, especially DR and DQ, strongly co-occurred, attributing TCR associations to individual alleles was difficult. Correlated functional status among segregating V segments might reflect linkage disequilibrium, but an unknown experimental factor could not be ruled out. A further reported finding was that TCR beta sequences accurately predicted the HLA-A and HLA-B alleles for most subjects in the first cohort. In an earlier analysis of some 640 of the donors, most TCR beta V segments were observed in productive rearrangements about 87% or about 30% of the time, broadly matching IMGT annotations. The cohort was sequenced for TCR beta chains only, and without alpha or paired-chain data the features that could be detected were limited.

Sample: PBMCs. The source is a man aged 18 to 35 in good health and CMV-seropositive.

The CDR3 protein: CASSYSGRDGYTF. At the DNA level, the sequence is TGTGCCAGCAGTTACTCGGGCAGAGATGGCTACACCTTC. The rearrangement combines TRBV6-6 with TRBJ1-2, with no reliable assignment of the D segment. The junction carries 8 bases between V and J, which are trimmed by 0 bases and 6 bases respectively. The germline V gene (reference sequence) provides CDR1 MNHNY and CDR2 SVGAGI. The CDR3 sequence holds 13 residues, the cysteine and phenylalanine included. Only the CDR3 DNA stays, 39 bases, in frame from base 1.